The sequence of this T cell receptor beta chain was determined in a study of CD8 T cells in ankylosing spondylitis. Study-level findings and limits: Both synovial fluid and blood in reactive arthritis had previously been reported to carry some motif variants. The study looked at matched synovial fluid samples from ankylosing spondylitis patients. Disease-linked clones were reported to be significantly enriched there. Seemingly distinctive of ankylosing spondylitis blood was a TCR beta motif formed by eight highly homologous variants. Clones linked to the disease showed a CD8+ phenotype. They occurred at relatively low frequencies in peripheral blood.

This clonotype was detected a few times. What it binds is not known. At one boundary the junction diverges from the germline segment, which might be a read error. TCRdb fed the 5' RACE reads into MiXCR, producing one record per CDR3 protein. The sample contains more than 250,000 distinct CDR3 sequences, approximately 10% of which appear only once. In germline, CDR1 is SGHAT, CDR2 FQNNGV. The CDR3 loop spans 13 amino acids. This sequence originates from a female donor with ankylosing spondylitis or in good health (not recorded which). Sequenced: blood, either unsorted or a sorted T cell fraction (not recorded which). The chain has TRBV11-2 and TRBJ2-7; D is possibly TRBD1 or TRBD2 (5 bases each). The CDR3 is CACSGRGTYEQYF. The CDR3 region has the DNA TGTGCCTGCAGCGGAAGGGGTACCTACGAGCAGTACTTC. Full variable domain (rest looked up from reference TRBV11-2 and TRBJ2-7): EAGVAQSPRYKIIEKRQSVAFWCNPISGHATLYWYQQILGQGPKLLIQFQNNGVVDDSQLPKDRFSAERLKGVDSTLKIQPAKLEDSAVYLCACSGRGTYEQYFGPGTRLTVT.